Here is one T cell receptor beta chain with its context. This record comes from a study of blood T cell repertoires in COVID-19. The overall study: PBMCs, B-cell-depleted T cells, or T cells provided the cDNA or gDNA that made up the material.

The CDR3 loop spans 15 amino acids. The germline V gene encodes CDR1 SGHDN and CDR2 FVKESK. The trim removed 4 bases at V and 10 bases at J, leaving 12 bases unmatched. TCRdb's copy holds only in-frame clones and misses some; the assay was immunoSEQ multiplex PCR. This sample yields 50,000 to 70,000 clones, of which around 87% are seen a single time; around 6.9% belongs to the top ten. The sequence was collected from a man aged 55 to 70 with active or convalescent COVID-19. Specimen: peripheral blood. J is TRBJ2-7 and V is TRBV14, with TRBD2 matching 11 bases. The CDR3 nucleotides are TGTGCCAGCAGCCTTACGACTAGCGGGATGACGGGACAGTACTTC. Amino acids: CASSLTTSGMTGQYF.